This section outlines one T cell receptor beta chain sequence together with its context. These data come from a study of PD-L1 blockade in urothelial cancer. Study details: At 3 weeks (second dose) and 6 weeks after starting treatment, blood was analyzed. Median T cell yield per blood sample was 141,255 cells.

Locally advanced or metastatic urothelial carcinoma affected all patients. Synthetically made TCR analog templates were put into each PCR as spikes. Sequencing used immunoSEQ multiplex PCR; TCRdb keeps in-frame clones, though not all of them. The repertoire holds about 14,000 clones, with approximately 90% as singletons. The V end lost 1 base, the J end lost 5 bases, and 6 bases lay between the germline ends. Germline assignment: CDR1 MGHRA and CDR2 YSYEKL. The CDR3 consists of 13 residues. V usage is TRBV4-1 and J usage is TRBJ1-5; possibly TRBD1 for D (6 bases). Sequencing used PBMCs, obtained around atezolizumab (anti-PD-L1) treatment. This receptor was taken from a man aged 70-80 years with urothelial cancer. CDR3 in amino acids: CASSQGTDQPQHF. The CDR3 coding sequence is TGCGCCAGCAGCCAAGGGACAGATCAGCCCCAGCATTTT.